The 13 T cell receptor beta chains listed next were all sequenced from one sample in a study of CD8 T cells in ankylosing spondylitis (dated by TCRdb to about 2017). The method behind the library was 5' RACE. TCRdb names Illumina HiSeq 2500 as the instrument used. TCRdb ran its own pipeline on the public reads, namely fastp trimming at Q25 and MiXCR clone calling, and kept in-frame beta chains. Rows with a matching CDR3 protein are joined into one entry that keeps the most common DNA and genes. A total of about 36,000 distinct CDR3 sequences appear in this sample, around 10% of them only once. Around 20% of the sample goes to the ten largest clones. Sample: synovial fluid, either unsorted or a sorted T cell fraction (not recorded which). The receptors stem from a male donor with ankylosing spondylitis.

J is TRBJ2-7 and V is TRBV5-1, with D unresolved. Germline CDR1 SGHRS, CDR2 YFSETQ. V lost 0 bases and J 0 bases, leaving 10 bases between the germline ends. The CDR3 length is 15 residues. This chain's CDR3 is CASSLVSPGSYEQYF. DNA for the CDR3: TGCGCCAGCAGCTTGGTGTCCCCGGGCTCCTACGAGCAGTACTTC.

The rearrangement joins TRBV11-2 to TRBJ2-5, with D perhaps matching TRBD2 (6 bases). Trimming shortened V by 1 base and J by 4 bases, and 10 bases separated the two germline ends. CDR1 is SGHAT and CDR2 is FQNNGV in the germline V gene. The CDR3 sequence is 14 residues long. CDR3 DNA: TGTGCCAGCAGCTTAGGGTTGACTAGAGAGACCCAGTACTTC. Its protein product is CASSLGLTRETQYF.

In this sample, this clonotype turned up many times. The rearrangement joins TRBV28 to TRBJ1-1, with D uncertain. This CDR3 has 14 residues. The germline V gene encodes CDR1 MDHEN and CDR2 SYDVKM. Trimming left V 5 bases short and J 3 bases short, with 13 bases between. CDR3 protein: CASSRSAVYTEAFF. CDR3 DNA: TGTGCCAGCAGTCGCAGCGCGGTTTACACTGAAGCTTTCTTT.

The genes are TRBV28 and TRBJ2-7, with 7 bases matching TRBD2. Germline assignment: CDR1 MDHEN and CDR2 SYDVKM. Trimming at V came to 7 bases and at J to 3 bases, leaving 12 bases not matched to a gene. This CDR3 spans 15 amino acids. The CDR3 coding sequence is TGTGCCAGCACCCGCCCCTCTAGCGGTAACTACGAGCAGTACTTC. It encodes CASTRPSSGNYEQYF.

This clonotype was detected many times. The J gene is TRBJ1-1, the V gene TRBV28; D ambiguous. CDR1 and CDR2 from the germline V gene are MDHEN and SYDVKM. This CDR3 contains 13 residues. With 2 bases removed from V and 3 bases from J, the gap between germline ends came to 7 bases. This CDR3 is CASSLPWDTEAFF. The CDR3 region has the DNA TGTGCCAGCAGTTTACCGTGGGACACTGAAGCTTTCTTT.

This clonotype was seen a handful of times. The chain carries TRBV7-8 and TRBJ2-5, with D possibly matching TRBD2 (5 bases). The length of the CDR3 is 16 residues. Deletions cut 5 bases from V and 0 bases from J, with 16 bases between. Germline lookup yields CDR1 SGHVS and CDR2 FQNEAQ. The CDR3 sequence is CASSPSRERYQETQYF. CDR3 sequence (DNA): TGTGCCAGCAGCCCCTCTAGGGAGCGGTACCAAGAGACCCAGTACTTC.

The J gene is TRBJ1-3, the V gene TRBV4-2; D unresolved. Germline CDR1 LGHNA, CDR2 YNFKEQ. CDR3 length equals 15 residues. The V gene lost 0 bases and the J gene lost 2 bases, with 8 bases spanning the gap. The CDR3 nucleotides read TGTGCCAGCAGCCAAGATCTGCGGGCTGGAAACACCATATATTTT. The encoded protein is CASSQDLRAGNTIYF.

The chain couples TRBV7-8 to TRBJ2-7; D not certain. With 4 bases removed from V and 3 bases from J, the gap between germline ends came to 13 bases. Looked up from germline, CDR1 is SGHVS and CDR2 is FQNEAQ. The CDR3 length is 14 residues. The CDR3 DNA sequence: TGTGCCAGCAGCTCAGGCCCCGGGTACTACGAGCAGTACTTC. Its translation: CASSSGPGYYEQYF.

The chain joins TRBV20-1 to TRBJ2-1; D not resolved. Germline V gene sequence: CDR1 DFQATT, CDR2 SNEGSKA (reference sequence). Trimming took 6 bases from V and 0 from J, leaving 15 bases between them. The CDR3 extends over 15 amino acids. The CDR3 loop reads CSAKGPPSSYNEQFF. Here the CDR3 DNA reads TGCAGTGCAAAAGGACCTCCAAGCTCCTACAATGAGCAGTTCTTC.

The chain combines TRBV12-3 or TRBV12-4 with TRBJ1-6; maybe TRBD1 (6 bases). The CDR3 totals 15 residues. The ends were cut back, 5 bases at V and 9 bases at J, with 17 bases in the middle. The CDR3 loop is CASSARQEIGSPLHF. The CDR3 DNA sequence: TGTGCCAGCAGTGCCCGACAGGAGATCGGTTCACCCCTCCACTTT.

CDR3 region: CASSLRGTWGNTGELFF. CDR3 nucleotide sequence: TGTGCCAGCAGCTTAAGAGGGACTTGGGGGAACACCGGGGAGCTGTTTTTT. The rearrangement uses TRBV7-3 and TRBJ2-2; tentative D call: TRBD2 (6 bases). Trimming pared 1 base from V and 1 base from J, leaving 13 bases between. Germline CDR1 is SGHTA and CDR2 is FQGTGA. The CDR3 consists of 17 residues.

This clonotype occurred a few times. The CDR3 is CSVGGGEWATPFF. As DNA, the CDR3 is TGCAGCGTTGGGGGAGGGGAGTGGGCCACCCCGTTCTTC. The chain couples TRBV29-1 to TRBJ2-1; the match to TRBD2 covers 7 bases. The length of the CDR3 is 13 residues. V lost 4 bases to trimming and J lost 15 bases; unmatched junction nucleotides: 15. Per the germline V gene, CDR1 is SQVTM and CDR2 is ANQGSEA.

Only a few counts were recorded for this clonotype. V and J are TRBV28 and TRBJ2-7; the D gene is possibly TRBD1 (6 bases). Trimming stripped 5 bases from V and 2 bases from J, with 13 bases between. The CDR3 runs to 14 residues. Germline CDR1 and CDR2: MDHEN and SYDVKM. The CDR3 loop reads CASSPYGQPYEQYF. The CDR3 coding sequence is TGTGCCAGCAGTCCGTACGGACAGCCCTACGAGCAGTACTTC.